These T cell receptor beta chains were read from a single sample in a study of blood T cells in healthy people across ages. TCRdb itself ran the 5' RACE reads through MiXCR, one entry per CDR3 protein. The sample shows about 500,000 distinct CDR3 sequences, about 25% of them seen only once. These data were likewise used in another study, on T cells of mothers and their children.

The sample comprised blood. The source is a boy aged 5-17 years in good health. Each CDR3 is given with its conserved first and last residue. D genes are given only for firm matches. Rows give clone size only sometimes, using once, few, many, or a class for an expanded clone.

cdr3_length,j_call,d_call,v_call,clone_size,cdr3_aa,cdr3_nt
18,TRBJ1-5,-,TRBV28,-,CASTMGLNGGYGNQPQHF,TGTGCCAGCACAATGGGGTTAAATGGGGGGTATGGCAATCAGCCCCAGCATTTT
15,TRBJ1-2,TRBD1,TRBV7-3,-,CASSPNRGPNYGYTF,TGTGCCAGCAGCCCGAACAGGGGCCCTAACTATGGCTACACCTTC
18,TRBJ2-5,-,TRBV11-2,few,CASSPRVGSAGPQETQYF,TGTGCCAGCAGCCCCAGAGTAGGTTCGGCGGGTCCACAAGAGACCCAGTACTTC
20,TRBJ1-4,-,TRBV4-3,-,CAGSQGIRLGRGESNEKLFF,TGCGCCGGCAGCCAAGGTATTAGACTTGGCAGGGGTGAATCTAATGAAAAACTGTTTTTT
15,TRBJ2-3,TRBD1,TRBV6-5,-,CASSYTGTGGDTQYF,TGTGCCAGCAGTTACACAGGGACAGGGGGAGATACGCAGTATTTT
16,TRBJ1-1,-,TRBV28,-,CASSPGSLDMNTEAFF,TGTGCCAGCAGCCCCGGGTCTCTAGACATGAACACTGAAGCTTTCTTT
12,TRBJ1-2,-,TRBV12-3/TRBV12-4,-,CASSLSRYGYTF,TGTGCCAGCAGTTTAAGTCGTTATGGCTACACCTTC
14,TRBJ1-4,-,TRBV6-5,-,CASRRTALNEKLFF,TGTGCCAGCAGACGGACAGCTCTTAATGAAAAACTGTTTTTT
15,TRBJ2-1,TRBD1,TRBV7-9,-,CASSLATGAYNEQFF,TGTGCCAGCAGCTTAGCCACAGGGGCCTACAATGAGCAGTTCTTC
18,TRBJ1-4,-,TRBV7-2,-,CASSLAGVAVHTNEKLFF,TGTGCCAGCAGCTTAGCGGGGGTAGCGGTTCACACTAATGAAAAACTGTTTTTT
15,TRBJ2-7,TRBD2,TRBV29-1,few,CSVDHIAGGGYEQYF,TGCAGCGTTGACCATATAGCGGGAGGCGGGTACGAGCAGTACTTC
14,TRBJ1-4,TRBD1,TRBV27,once,CASSGHRGSGKLFF,TGTGCCAGCAGTGGTCACAGGGGGTCCGGAAAACTGTTTTTT
14,TRBJ1-2,-,TRBV20-1,many,CSATSGDRNYGYTF,TGCAGTGCCACGTCCGGAGACAGGAACTATGGCTACACCTTC